This paragraph covers one T cell receptor (beta chain) sequence. No antigen is known for it. Time point given: patch test 3, about 24 weeks after DPC sensitization. The treatment: therapeutic diphenylcyclopropenone sensitization with weekly scalp DPC. The total RNA was obtained from whole blood that was not fractionated. Sample donors consisted of patients with alopecia, aged 18 to 70 years, who were suitable for DPC. The data belong to a study of human T cells and chemical hapten exposure. The wider study: Upper-back patches of 0.01% DPC were read at 6 days.

Regarding the study as a whole: A positive correlation with patch test score was found for PT1 expanded TCR counts. Controls formed significantly fewer large CDR3 similarity clusters than expanded TCRs did.

TCRdb reprocessed the RACE reads via MiXCR and lists one record per CDR3 protein. This table holds almost 40,000 distinct CDR3 sequences, over 7.5% found once. The receptor's source is a man between 45 and 60 years old with alopecia areata. Some clones in this sample may be carry-over from other donors' samples. The specimen comprised whole blood, sampled in connection with sensitization to the hapten diphenylcyclopropenone (DPC).

The CDR3 coding sequence is TGTGCCTGGGTTGGGAGGACAGGGGGTGCAGATACGCAGTATTTT. It translates to CAWVGRTGGADTQYF. This rearrangement joins TRBV30 to TRBJ2-3; TRBD1 agrees at 10 bases. The CDR3 runs 15 residues. Germline-derived CDR1 and CDR2 are GTSNPN and SVGIG (reference sequence). V dropped 5 bases and J dropped 4; count of bases not matched to a gene: 9.